This TCR beta chain was identified in a study of blood T cell repertoires in COVID-19 (dated by TCRdb to 2019 to 2021). Context from the whole study: The collaborator samples originated in the United States, Italy and Spain and spanned the acute and convalescent phases of COVID-19. The material from the prospective study consisted of cDNA or gDNA derived from T cells, B-cell-depleted T cells, or PBMCs. Deeply sampled blood TCRbeta repertoires from subjects exposed to, actively infected with, or recovered from COVID-19 were included in the dataset. A freely available public database, intended as a resource for researchers studying the immune response to SARS-CoV-2, is where the repertoires were released. The samples were drawn from two sources: the first 160 participants of the ongoing ImmuneRACE study, and 1,200 or so subjects contributed by 6 global collaborators. The sample metadata nearly always contained a de-identified subject ID, COVID-19 status, age in years and sex. Where available, HLA class I and class II types were taken from metadata supplied by the sample provider and were not determined by assay-based typing. The paper as a whole reports these results and caveats: The quantity of clinical and demographic metadata differed by source and by participant and was supplied without curation.

CDR1 and CDR2, looked up from the germline V gene (reference sequence), are LGHDT and YNNKEL. The CDR3 measures 16 amino acids from cysteine to phenylalanine. Only the CDR3 portion is preserved as DNA: 48 bases, with reading frame beginning at the first base. Unmatched junction bases come to 7, with V trimmed by 2 bases and J by 0 bases. Concerning this clone: Its antigen is not yet known. No quality values exist for individual bases; no much larger clone is one base distant.

The collaborating institutions used their own protocols to collect whole blood in K2EDTA tubes. Collaborator samples were shipped for TCRbeta analysis as frozen whole blood, isolated PBMCs, or DNA extracted from either sample type. The immunoSEQ Assay, a bias-controlled multiplex PCR, was used to amplify TCRbeta CDR3 regions from genomic DNA. Per the source publication's procedure: The number of nucleated cells in each sample was estimated by amplification of reference gene primers within the assay. Sequence reads were collapsed and filtered to measure the absolute abundance of every unique TCRbeta CDR3 rearrangement. For each sample, productive Simpson clonality was calculated as the square root of Simpson's diversity index across productive rearrangements. TCRdb holds this immuneACCESS table with in-frame rearrangements only. Some clones are missing; in checked studies, unresolved V genes explain under half, and the rest has no known cause. That table is the source of V, J and clone size, and D and trimming were worked out from the DNA. This sample comprises 75,000 to 80,000 clones, 88% of them detected only once. Around 9.8% of the sample is held by the ten biggest clonotypes.

Sequenced sample: peripheral blood. This sequence originates from a human donor in a cohort sampled during active COVID-19. In this chain, TRBV3-1 (or the pseudogene TRBV3-2) is recombined with TRBJ2-7; 7 nucleotides in the junction match TRBD2. DNA sequence: TGTGCCAGCAGCCAAAGGGGACTACACAGCTCCTACGAGCAGTACTTC. It is translated as CASSQRGLHSSYEQYF.